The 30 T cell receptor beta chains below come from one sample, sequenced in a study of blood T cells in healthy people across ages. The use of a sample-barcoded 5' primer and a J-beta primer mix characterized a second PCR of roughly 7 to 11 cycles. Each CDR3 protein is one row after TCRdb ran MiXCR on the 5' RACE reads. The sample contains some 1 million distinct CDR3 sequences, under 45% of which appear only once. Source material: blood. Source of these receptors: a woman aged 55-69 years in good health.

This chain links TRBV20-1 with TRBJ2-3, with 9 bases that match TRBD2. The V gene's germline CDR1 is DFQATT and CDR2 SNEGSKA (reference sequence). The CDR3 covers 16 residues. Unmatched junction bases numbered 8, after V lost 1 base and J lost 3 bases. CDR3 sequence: CSARVDLAGRTDTQYF. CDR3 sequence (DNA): TGCAGTGCTAGAGTAGACCTAGCGGGGAGGACAGATACGCAGTATTTT.

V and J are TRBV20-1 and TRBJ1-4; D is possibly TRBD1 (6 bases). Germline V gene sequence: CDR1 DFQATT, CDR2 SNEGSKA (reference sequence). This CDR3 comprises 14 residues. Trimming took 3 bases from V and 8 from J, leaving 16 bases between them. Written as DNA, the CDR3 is TGCAGTGCTAGGGGTGGGGGGGCAGGCGAAAAACTGTTTTTT. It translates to CSARGGGAGEKLFF.

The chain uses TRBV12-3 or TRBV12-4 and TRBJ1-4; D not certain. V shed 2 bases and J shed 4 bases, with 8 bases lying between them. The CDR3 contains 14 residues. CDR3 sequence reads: CASSLLRDNEKLFF. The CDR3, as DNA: TGTGCCAGCAGTTTATTGAGAGATAATGAAAAACTGTTTTTT.

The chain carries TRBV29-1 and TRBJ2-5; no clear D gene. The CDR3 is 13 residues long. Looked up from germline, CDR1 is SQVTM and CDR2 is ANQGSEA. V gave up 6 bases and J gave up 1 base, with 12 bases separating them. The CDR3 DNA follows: TGCAGCGTGTGGACGGGCGCCCAAGAGACCCAGTACTTC. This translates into CSVWTGAQETQYF.

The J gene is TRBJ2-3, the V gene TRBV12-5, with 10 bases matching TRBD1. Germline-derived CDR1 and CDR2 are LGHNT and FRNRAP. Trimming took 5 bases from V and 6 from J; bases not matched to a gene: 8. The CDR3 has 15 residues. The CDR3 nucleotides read TGTGCTAGTGGTCCAGACAGGGGGCGCGGGGATACGCAGTATTTT. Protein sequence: CASGPDRGRGDTQYF.

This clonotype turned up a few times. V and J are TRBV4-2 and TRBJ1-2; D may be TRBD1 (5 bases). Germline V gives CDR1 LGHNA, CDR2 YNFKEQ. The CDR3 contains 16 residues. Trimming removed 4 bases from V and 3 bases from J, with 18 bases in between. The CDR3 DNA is TGTGCCAGCAGCCCGGAACCTGGGGGGACGGACTATGGCTACACCTTC. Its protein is CASSPEPGGTDYGYTF.

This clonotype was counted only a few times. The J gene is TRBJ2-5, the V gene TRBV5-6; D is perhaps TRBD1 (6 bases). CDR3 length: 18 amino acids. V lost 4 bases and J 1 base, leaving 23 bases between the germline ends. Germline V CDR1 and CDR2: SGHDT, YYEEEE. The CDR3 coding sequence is TGTGCCAGCAGCCCGCCCAATCCACGGACAGTCACCCAAGAGACCCAGTACTTC. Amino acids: CASSPPNPRTVTQETQYF.

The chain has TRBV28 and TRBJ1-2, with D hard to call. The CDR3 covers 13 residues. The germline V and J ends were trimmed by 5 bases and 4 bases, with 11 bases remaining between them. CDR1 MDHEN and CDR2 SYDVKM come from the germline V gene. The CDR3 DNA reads TGTGCCAGCAGTGTGGCGGTGGGCTATGGCTACACCTTC. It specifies CASSVAVGYGYTF.

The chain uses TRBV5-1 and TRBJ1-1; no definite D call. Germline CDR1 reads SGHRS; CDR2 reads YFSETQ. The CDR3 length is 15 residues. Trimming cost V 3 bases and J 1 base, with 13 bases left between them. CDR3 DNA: TGCGCCAGCAGCTCACTGGACTTATCGAACACTGAAGCTTTCTTT. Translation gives CASSSLDLSNTEAFF.

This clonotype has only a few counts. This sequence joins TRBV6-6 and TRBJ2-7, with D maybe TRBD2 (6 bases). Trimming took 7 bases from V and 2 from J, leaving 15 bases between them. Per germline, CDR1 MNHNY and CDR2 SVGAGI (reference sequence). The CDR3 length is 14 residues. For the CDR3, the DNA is TGTGCCAGCACCCAAGGGACTGGGACCTACGAGCAGTACTTC. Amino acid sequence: CASTQGTGTYEQYF.

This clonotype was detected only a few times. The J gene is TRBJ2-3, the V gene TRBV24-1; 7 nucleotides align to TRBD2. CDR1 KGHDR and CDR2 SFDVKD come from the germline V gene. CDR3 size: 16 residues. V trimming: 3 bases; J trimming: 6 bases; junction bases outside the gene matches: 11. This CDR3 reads CATSDPAGGSKDTQYF. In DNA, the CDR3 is TGTGCCACCAGTGATCCCGCCGGCGGGAGCAAGGATACGCAGTATTTT.

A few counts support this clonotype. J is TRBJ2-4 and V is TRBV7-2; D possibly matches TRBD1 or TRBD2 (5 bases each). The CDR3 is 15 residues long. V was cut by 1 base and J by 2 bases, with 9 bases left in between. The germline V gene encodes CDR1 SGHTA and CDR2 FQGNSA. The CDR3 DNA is TGTGCCAGCAGCTTAGGTGGGGGATCCAAAAACATTCAGTACTTC. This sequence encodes CASSLGGGSKNIQYF.

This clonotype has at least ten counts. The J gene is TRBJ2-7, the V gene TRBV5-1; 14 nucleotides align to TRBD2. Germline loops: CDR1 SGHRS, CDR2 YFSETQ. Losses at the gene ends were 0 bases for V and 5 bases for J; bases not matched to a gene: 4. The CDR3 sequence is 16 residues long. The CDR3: CASSLAGLAGDDEQYF. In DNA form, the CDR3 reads TGCGCCAGCAGCTTGGCGGGACTAGCGGGAGACGACGAGCAGTACTTC.

This CDR3 reads CASSFRGGAYNEQYF. For the CDR3, the DNA is TGCGCCAGCAGCTTCCGCGGGGGCGCATACAATGAGCAGTACTTC. The gene calls are TRBV5-1 and TRBJ2-1; TRBD2 might be the D (7 bases). The DNA end is more similar to TRBJ2-7, so the J call may be wrong. CDR1 is SGHRS and CDR2 is YFSETQ in the germline V gene. CDR3 length equals 15 residues.

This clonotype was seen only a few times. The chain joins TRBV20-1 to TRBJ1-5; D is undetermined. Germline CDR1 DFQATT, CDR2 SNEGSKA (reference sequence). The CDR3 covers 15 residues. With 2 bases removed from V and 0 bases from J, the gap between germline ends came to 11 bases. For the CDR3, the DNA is TGCAGTGCTAGATGGTCGGCAGGTAGCAATCAGCCCCAGCATTTT. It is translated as CSARWSAGSNQPQHF.

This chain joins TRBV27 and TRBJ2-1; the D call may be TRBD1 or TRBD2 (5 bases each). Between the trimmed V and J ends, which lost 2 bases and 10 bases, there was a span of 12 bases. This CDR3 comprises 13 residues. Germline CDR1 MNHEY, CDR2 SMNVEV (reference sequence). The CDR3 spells CASSLQVWDEQFF. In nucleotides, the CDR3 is TGTGCCAGCAGTTTACAGGTTTGGGACGAGCAGTTCTTC.

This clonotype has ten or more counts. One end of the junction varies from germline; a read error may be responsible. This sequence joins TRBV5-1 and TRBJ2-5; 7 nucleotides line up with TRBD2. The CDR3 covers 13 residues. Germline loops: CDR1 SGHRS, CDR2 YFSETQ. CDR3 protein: CASSLGGSETQYF. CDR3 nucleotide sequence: TGTGCCAGCAGCCTCGGGGGGTCAGAGACCCAGTACTTC.

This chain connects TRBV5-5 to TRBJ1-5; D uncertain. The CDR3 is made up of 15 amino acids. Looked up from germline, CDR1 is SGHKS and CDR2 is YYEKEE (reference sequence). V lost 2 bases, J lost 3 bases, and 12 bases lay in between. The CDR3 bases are TGTGCCAGCAGCTTTGCTGGCAGCACCAATCAGCCCCAGCATTTT. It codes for CASSFAGSTNQPQHF.

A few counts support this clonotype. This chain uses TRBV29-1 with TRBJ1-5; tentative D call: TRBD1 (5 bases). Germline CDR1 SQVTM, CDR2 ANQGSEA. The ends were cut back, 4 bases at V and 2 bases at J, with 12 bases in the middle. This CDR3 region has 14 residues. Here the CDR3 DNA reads TGCAGCGTTGGGGGGGGGAGCGGCAATCAGCCCCAGCATTTT. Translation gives CSVGGGSGNQPQHF. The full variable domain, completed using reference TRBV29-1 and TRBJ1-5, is SAVISQKPSRDICQRGTSLTIQCQVDSQVTMMFWYRQQPGQSLTLIATANQGSEATYESGFVIDKFPISRPNLTFSTLTVSNMSPEDSSIYLCSVGGGSGNQPQHFGDGTRLSIL.

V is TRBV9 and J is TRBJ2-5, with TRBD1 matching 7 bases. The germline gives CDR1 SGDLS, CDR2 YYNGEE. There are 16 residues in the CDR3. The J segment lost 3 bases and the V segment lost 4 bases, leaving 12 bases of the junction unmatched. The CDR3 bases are TGTGCCAGCAGCCCCAGAGCAGGGGGTTGGGAAGAGACCCAGTACTTC. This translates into CASSPRAGGWEETQYF.

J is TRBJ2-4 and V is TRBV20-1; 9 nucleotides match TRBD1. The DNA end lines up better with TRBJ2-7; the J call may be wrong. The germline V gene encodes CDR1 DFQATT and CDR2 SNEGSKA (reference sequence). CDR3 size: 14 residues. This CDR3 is CSALGQGGFREQYF. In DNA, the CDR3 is TGCAGTGCTCTGGGACAGGGAGGGTTCCGCGAGCAGTACTTC.

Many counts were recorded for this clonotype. DNA of the CDR3: TGCGCCAGCAGCCAACGAGACGGGACAATCTCCTACAATGAGCAGTTCTTC. It specifies CASSQRDGTISYNEQFF. V gene TRBV4-1 combines with J gene TRBJ2-1; D might be TRBD1 (6 bases). The CDR3 runs to 17 residues. With 2 bases removed from V and 0 bases from J, the gap between germline ends came to 14 bases. Looked up from germline, CDR1 is MGHRA and CDR2 is YSYEKL.

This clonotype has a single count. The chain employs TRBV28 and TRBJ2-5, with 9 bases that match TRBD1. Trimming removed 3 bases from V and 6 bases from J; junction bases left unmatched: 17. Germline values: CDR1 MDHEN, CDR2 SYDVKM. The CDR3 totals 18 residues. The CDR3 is CASSFIMGGQTGGKTQYF. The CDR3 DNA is TGTGCCAGCAGTTTCATTATGGGGGGGCAGACAGGGGGAAAGACCCAGTACTTC.

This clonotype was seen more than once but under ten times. The DNA of the CDR3 is TGTGCCAGCAGAAAAACAGGGGGCGCGTCCTACGAGCAGTACTTC. This gives the protein CASRKTGGASYEQYF. V and J are TRBV28 and TRBJ2-7; 9 bases fit TRBD1. J gave up 1 base and V 6 bases, and 7 bases lay outside the gene matches. Germline CDR1 reads MDHEN; CDR2 reads SYDVKM. The CDR3 extends over 15 amino acids. Combining the CDR3 with reference TRBV28 and TRBJ2-7 gives the whole variable domain DVKVTQSSRYLVKRTGEKVFLECVQDMDHENMFWYRQDPGLGLRLIYFSYDVKMKEKGDIPEGYSVSREKKERFSLILESASTNQTSMYLCASRKTGGASYEQYFGPGTRLTVT.

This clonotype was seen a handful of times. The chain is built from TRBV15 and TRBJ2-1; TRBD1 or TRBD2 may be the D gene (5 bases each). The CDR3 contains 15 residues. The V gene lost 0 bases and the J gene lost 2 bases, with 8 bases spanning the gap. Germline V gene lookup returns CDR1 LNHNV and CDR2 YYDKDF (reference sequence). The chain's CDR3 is CATSRDTGPYNEQFF. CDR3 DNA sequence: TGTGCCACCAGCAGAGATACGGGGCCCTACAATGAGCAGTTCTTC.

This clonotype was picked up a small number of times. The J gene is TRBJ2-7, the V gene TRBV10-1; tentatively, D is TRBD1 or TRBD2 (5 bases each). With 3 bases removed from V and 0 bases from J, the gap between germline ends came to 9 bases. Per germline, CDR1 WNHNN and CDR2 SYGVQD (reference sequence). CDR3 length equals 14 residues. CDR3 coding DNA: TGCGCCAGCAGTGACCGGGACCCCTCCTACGAGCAGTACTTC. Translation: CASSDRDPSYEQYF.

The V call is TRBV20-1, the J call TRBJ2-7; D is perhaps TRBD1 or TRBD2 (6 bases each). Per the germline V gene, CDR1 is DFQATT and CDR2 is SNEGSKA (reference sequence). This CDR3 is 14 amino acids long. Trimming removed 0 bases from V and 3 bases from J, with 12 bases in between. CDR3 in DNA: TGCAGTGCTAGAGATTTTAAGGGGGGCTACGAGCAGTACTTC. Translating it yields CSARDFKGGYEQYF.

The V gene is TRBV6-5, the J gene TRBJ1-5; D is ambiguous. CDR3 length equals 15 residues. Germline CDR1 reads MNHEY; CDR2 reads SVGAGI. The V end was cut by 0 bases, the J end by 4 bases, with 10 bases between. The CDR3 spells CASSYSIGRNQPQHF. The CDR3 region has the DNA TGTGCCAGCAGTTACTCGATCGGTCGAAATCAGCCCCAGCATTTT.

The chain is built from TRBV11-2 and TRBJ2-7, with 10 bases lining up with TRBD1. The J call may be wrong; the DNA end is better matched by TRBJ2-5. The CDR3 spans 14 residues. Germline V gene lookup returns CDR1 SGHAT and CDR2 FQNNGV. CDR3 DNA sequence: TGTGCCAGCAATAGACAGGGGGCAGTGGAGACCCAGTACTTC. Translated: CASNRQGAVETQYF.

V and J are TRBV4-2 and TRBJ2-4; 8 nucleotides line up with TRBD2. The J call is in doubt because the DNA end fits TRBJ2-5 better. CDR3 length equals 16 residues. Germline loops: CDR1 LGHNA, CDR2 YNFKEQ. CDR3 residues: CASSQDPPGGEETQYF. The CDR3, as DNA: TGTGCCAGCAGCCAAGATCCCCCGGGAGGGGAGGAGACCCAGTACTTC.